This T cell receptor (beta chain) was captured in a study of blood T cell repertoires in COVID-19 (dated by TCRdb to the early 2020s). Describing the broader study: The collaborator samples originated in the United States, Italy and Spain and spanned the acute and convalescent phases of COVID-19. Where HLA class I and class II types were available, the types were taken from metadata supplied by the sample provider, not from assay-based typing. The repertoires were made available in a free public database intended to serve as a resource for research on the immune response to SARS-CoV-2. The material from the prospective study consisted of cDNA or gDNA derived from T cells, B-cell-depleted T cells, or PBMCs. The dataset comprised deeply sampled blood TCRbeta repertoires from subjects exposed to, actively infected with, or recovered from COVID-19. Samples came from the ongoing ImmuneRACE study (first 160 participants) plus 1,254 subjects from 6 global collaborators. Nearly every sample came with metadata listing a de-identified subject ID, COVID-19 status, age in years and sex.

Paper-wide results and their limitations: The quantity of clinical and demographic metadata differed by source and by participant and was supplied without curation.

About this clone itself: The antigen this receptor binds is unknown. It has no much larger one-base neighbor in the sample; base qualities were not kept.

TCRbeta CDR3 regions were amplified from genomic DNA by means of the immunoSEQ Assay, a bias-controlled multiplex PCR. For the original study's pipeline: Within the assay, amplification of reference gene primers was used to estimate how many nucleated cells each sample contained. Sequence reads were collapsed and filtered to measure the absolute abundance of every unique TCRbeta CDR3 rearrangement. For each sample, productive Simpson clonality was calculated by taking the square root of Simpson's diversity index across productive rearrangements. What TCRdb holds here is the immuneACCESS table cut down to in-frame rearrangements. Part of the clones is not present; checked against another copy, under half of the missing clones reflect an unresolved V gene, and the others are unexplained. That table furnishes V, J and clone size, whereas the DNA furnished D and trimming. For this sample there are around 200,000 clones; around nine tenths appear just once. Roughly 0.85% of the sample belongs to the ten largest clones.

Another Seattle source contributed samples from volunteer blood donors who had recovered from COVID-19. Whole blood was collected in K2EDTA tubes by collaborating institutions according to the institutions' own protocols. For TCRbeta analysis, collaborator samples were shipped as frozen whole blood, as isolated PBMCs, or as DNA extracted from either sample type. Trimmed from V: 4 bases; trimmed from J: 4 bases; junction bases lacking a gene match: 5. The germline V gene gives CDR1 as SGHRS and CDR2 as YFSETQ. The CDR3, from cysteine to phenylalanine, totals 15 residues. The retained sequence is limited to the CDR3, 45 bases, with the frame set at the first base.

The sequence joins TRBV5-1 to TRBJ2-7; the junction holds 13 bases that match TRBD2. The sequencing sample was made of peripheral blood. The receptor was derived from a woman under 30 who had recovered from COVID-19. Here the CDR3 is given as CASSTGLAGLYEQYF. The nucleotide sequence reads TGCGCCAGCAGCACGGGACTAGCGGGGCTTTACGAGCAGTACTTC.